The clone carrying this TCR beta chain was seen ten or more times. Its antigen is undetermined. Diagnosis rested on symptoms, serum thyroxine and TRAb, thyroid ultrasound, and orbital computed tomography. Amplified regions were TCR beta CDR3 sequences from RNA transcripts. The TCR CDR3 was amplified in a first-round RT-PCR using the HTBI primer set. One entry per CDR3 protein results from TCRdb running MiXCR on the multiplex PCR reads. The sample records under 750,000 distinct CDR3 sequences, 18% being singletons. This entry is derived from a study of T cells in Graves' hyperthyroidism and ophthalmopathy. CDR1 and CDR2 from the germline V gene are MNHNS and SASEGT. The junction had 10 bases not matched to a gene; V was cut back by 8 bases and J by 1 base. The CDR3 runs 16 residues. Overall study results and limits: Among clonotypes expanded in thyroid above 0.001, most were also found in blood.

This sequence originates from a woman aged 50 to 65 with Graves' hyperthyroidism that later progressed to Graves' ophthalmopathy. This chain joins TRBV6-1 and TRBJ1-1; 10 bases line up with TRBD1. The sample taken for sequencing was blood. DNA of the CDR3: TGTGCCAGCGGGATGGGACAGGGGAGGACGAACACTGAAGCTTTCTTT. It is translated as CASGMGQGRTNTEAFF.